The rows below give T cell receptor beta chains drawn from one sample of a study of Ad26.COV2.S vaccination and SARS-CoV-2 variants. The assay was immunoSEQ multiplex PCR, and TCRdb's table has in-frame clones only and misses some. The sample has some 290,000 clones; just over 85% are singletons. The material sequenced was peripheral blood, taken in a trial of Ad26.COV2.S vaccine versus placebo. Receptors were obtained from a person between 18 and 65 years old who received the Ad26.COV2.S COVID-19 vaccine or a placebo. Each CDR3 is given with its conserved first and last residue. Each record gives: V gene, D gene, clone size, J gene, CDR3 DNA, CDR3 protein. The D gene is left open where the match is weak. The size field is filled for only some rows; it gives once, few, many or a size class.

v_gene: TRBV18
d_gene: -
abundance: -
j_gene: TRBJ2-2
CDR3nt: TGTGCCAGCTCACCTAGGGACGCACGTTGGGTCGGGGAGCTGTTTTTT
CDR3aa: CASSPRDARWVGELFF

v_gene: TRBV7-2
d_gene: -
abundance: -
j_gene: TRBJ1-1
CDR3nt: TGTGCCAGCAGCCCGAGACAGAACACTGAAGCTTTCTTT
CDR3aa: CASSPRQNTEAFF

v_gene: TRBV6-5
d_gene: -
abundance: few
j_gene: TRBJ1-6
CDR3nt: TGTGCCAGCAGTTACTCGAGGTCAGGGGAAAATTCACCCCTCCACTTT
CDR3aa: CASSYSRSGENSPLHF

v_gene: TRBV21-1
d_gene: -
abundance: -
j_gene: TRBJ2-7
CDR3nt: TGTGCCAGCAGCCCCCGAAGGGAGCCCTCCTACGAGCAGTACTTC
CDR3aa: CASSPRREPSYEQYF

v_gene: TRBV9
d_gene: -
abundance: -
j_gene: TRBJ2-5
CDR3nt: TGTGCCAGCAGCGTAGGAGGGTCCCAAGAGACCCAGTACTTC
CDR3aa: CASSVGGSQETQYF

v_gene: TRBV5-1
d_gene: TRBD2
abundance: -
j_gene: TRBJ2-5
CDR3nt: TGCGCCAGCAGCTTGGCACCTAGCGGGGGGGCACAAGAGACCCAGTACTTC
CDR3aa: CASSLAPSGGAQETQYF

v_gene: TRBV6-5
d_gene: -
abundance: -
j_gene: TRBJ1-1
CDR3nt: TGTGCCAGTAAAGATCCGAACACTGAAGCTTTCTTT
CDR3aa: CASKDPNTEAFF

v_gene: TRBV7-2
d_gene: -
abundance: -
j_gene: TRBJ2-3
CDR3nt: TGTGCCAGCACCCCCTCCGGGTTACGCACAGATACGCAGTATTTT
CDR3aa: CASTPSGLRTDTQYF

v_gene: TRBV7-2
d_gene: -
abundance: -
j_gene: TRBJ1-6
CDR3nt: TGTGCCAGCAGCTCCCGGGGGCCGGGGGGGGCCCTCCACTTT
CDR3aa: CASSSRGPGGALHF

v_gene: TRBV7-2
d_gene: TRBD2
abundance: -
j_gene: TRBJ2-3
CDR3nt: TGTGCCAGCAGCTTGAGGAGCGGGGGGCTACTCACAGATACGCAGTATTTT
CDR3aa: CASSLRSGGLLTDTQYF

v_gene: TRBV7-2
d_gene: -
abundance: -
j_gene: TRBJ1-5
CDR3nt: TGTGCCAGCAGCCCCTCCGTGGGACAGCCCCAGCATTTT
CDR3aa: CASSPSVGQPQHF

v_gene: TRBV3-1/TRBV3-2
d_gene: -
abundance: once
j_gene: TRBJ2-5
CDR3nt: TGTGCCAGCAGCCAAGAGAGGGGGAGTGTGGCCCAGTACTTC
CDR3aa: CASSQERGSVAQYF

v_gene: TRBV2
d_gene: TRBD1
abundance: -
j_gene: TRBJ1-6
CDR3nt: TGTGCCAGCAGTGGAAGGGGACAGCTCAATTCACCCCTCCACTTT
CDR3aa: CASSGRGQLNSPLHF

v_gene: TRBV7-2
d_gene: -
abundance: -
j_gene: TRBJ2-5
CDR3nt: TGTGCCAGCAGCTTCGGGTGGGAGACCCAGTACTTC
CDR3aa: CASSFGWETQYF

v_gene: TRBV4-1
d_gene: -
abundance: -
j_gene: TRBJ1-2
CDR3nt: TGCGCCAGCAGACCTCCGGGGCCAAGGGGGAACTATGGCTACACCTTC
CDR3aa: CASRPPGPRGNYGYTF

v_gene: TRBV18
d_gene: -
abundance: -
j_gene: TRBJ1-3
CDR3nt: TGTGCCAGCTCACGCACGGAGGGTGTCGCTGGAAACACCATATATTTT
CDR3aa: CASSRTEGVAGNTIYF

v_gene: TRBV7-9
d_gene: -
abundance: few
j_gene: TRBJ1-3
CDR3nt: TGTGCCAGCAGCTCAACCTACACCGTTCCTACTGGAAACACCATATATTTT
CDR3aa: CASSSTYTVPTGNTIYF

v_gene: TRBV6-2/TRBV6-3
d_gene: -
abundance: few
j_gene: TRBJ1-2
CDR3nt: TGTGCCAGCAGTTACCGAGGTTATGGCTACACCTTC
CDR3aa: CASSYRGYGYTF

v_gene: TRBV2
d_gene: TRBD2
abundance: -
j_gene: TRBJ2-1
CDR3nt: TGTGCCAGCGGGACTAGCGGGGGGCTGGGGGAGCAGTTCTTC
CDR3aa: CASGTSGGLGEQFF

v_gene: TRBV7-3
d_gene: -
abundance: -
j_gene: TRBJ2-5
CDR3nt: TGTGCCAGCAGCTTAGGGTCACTTCAAGAGACCCAGTACTTC
CDR3aa: CASSLGSLQETQYF

v_gene: TRBV29-1
d_gene: -
abundance: -
j_gene: TRBJ1-1
CDR3nt: TGCAGCGGTAGACAGGTTCTTAACACTGAAGCTTTCTTT
CDR3aa: CSGRQVLNTEAFF

v_gene: TRBV5-1
d_gene: TRBD1
abundance: -
j_gene: TRBJ1-5
CDR3nt: TGCGCCAGCAGCTTCCGGACAGGAGATCAGCCCCAGCATTTT
CDR3aa: CASSFRTGDQPQHF

v_gene: TRBV24-1
d_gene: -
abundance: -
j_gene: TRBJ2-2
CDR3nt: TGTGCCACCAGTGTTGGGACATCCTGGGACACCGGGGAGCTGTTTTTT
CDR3aa: CATSVGTSWDTGELFF

v_gene: TRBV30
d_gene: -
abundance: -
j_gene: TRBJ1-3
CDR3nt: TGTGCCTGGAGCAGGGAGGGCGGGGGAAACACCATATATTTT
CDR3aa: CAWSREGGGNTIYF

v_gene: TRBV5-6
d_gene: -
abundance: -
j_gene: TRBJ2-2
CDR3nt: TGTGCCAGCAGCTTGAACAGGGAACCGAGGGGGGAGCTGTTTTTT
CDR3aa: CASSLNREPRGELFF

v_gene: TRBV5-1
d_gene: -
abundance: -
j_gene: TRBJ2-3
CDR3nt: TGCGCCAGCAGCTTTGACCTCACAGATACGCAGTATTTT
CDR3aa: CASSFDLTDTQYF

v_gene: TRBV5-5
d_gene: -
abundance: -
j_gene: TRBJ1-1
CDR3nt: TGTGCCAGCAGCTTCGGATCTGAAGCTTTCTTT
CDR3aa: CASSFGSEAFF

v_gene: TRBV19
d_gene: -
abundance: once
j_gene: TRBJ1-4
CDR3nt: TGTGCCAGTAGTATCGGTACCCGTGGGGAAAAACTGTTTTTT
CDR3aa: CASSIGTRGEKLFF

v_gene: TRBV5-6
d_gene: TRBD1
abundance: -
j_gene: TRBJ1-2
CDR3nt: TGTGCCAGCAGCCCCGGGACAGGGGATGGCTACACCTTC
CDR3aa: CASSPGTGDGYTF

v_gene: TRBV12-3/TRBV12-4
d_gene: -
abundance: -
j_gene: TRBJ2-1
CDR3nt: TGTGCCAGCAGGTCCGAGGCGAGGAATGAGCAGTTCTTC
CDR3aa: CASRSEARNEQFF

v_gene: TRBV12-5
d_gene: -
abundance: -
j_gene: TRBJ1-5
CDR3nt: TGTGCTAGTGGCCCAAATGATATGCCCCAGCATTTT
CDR3aa: CASGPNDMPQHF

v_gene: TRBV27
d_gene: TRBD2
abundance: -
j_gene: TRBJ2-3
CDR3nt: TGTGCCAGCAGTTTACAGACTAGCGGGGCATCCACAGATACGCAGTATTTT
CDR3aa: CASSLQTSGASTDTQYF

v_gene: TRBV5-4
d_gene: TRBD1
abundance: -
j_gene: TRBJ2-3
CDR3nt: TGTGCCAGCAGTCCCTCGGGGCAGGGGGCAATGGATACGCAGTATTTT
CDR3aa: CASSPSGQGAMDTQYF

v_gene: TRBV30
d_gene: -
abundance: -
j_gene: TRBJ1-1
CDR3nt: TGTGCCTGGAGTGTACACAGGGCCCTAACCCACACTGAAGCTTTCTTT
CDR3aa: CAWSVHRALTHTEAFF

v_gene: TRBV7-2
d_gene: -
abundance: -
j_gene: TRBJ1-5
CDR3nt: TGTGCCAGCAGCCTCCGTATGGGGGGGCAAAGCAATCAGCCCCAGCATTTT
CDR3aa: CASSLRMGGQSNQPQHF

v_gene: TRBV7-2
d_gene: TRBD1
abundance: -
j_gene: TRBJ1-2
CDR3nt: TGTGCCAGCAGCTTAGGGGGGACAGGGCGGGGAACTAATGGCTACACCTTC
CDR3aa: CASSLGGTGRGTNGYTF

v_gene: TRBV6-2/TRBV6-3
d_gene: -
abundance: -
j_gene: TRBJ1-2
CDR3nt: TGTGCCAGCAGTCAGGGACCGTATCGCTACACCTTC
CDR3aa: CASSQGPYRYTF

v_gene: TRBV3-1/TRBV3-2
d_gene: -
abundance: -
j_gene: TRBJ2-2
CDR3nt: TGTGCCAGCAGCCCGTACGCCGGCTCGAACACCGGGGAGCTGTTTTTT
CDR3aa: CASSPYAGSNTGELFF

v_gene: TRBV5-1
d_gene: TRBD2
abundance: -
j_gene: TRBJ2-3
CDR3nt: TGCGCCAGCATCTCCCTTGGGGGGGGAGATACGCAGTATTTT
CDR3aa: CASISLGGGDTQYF

v_gene: TRBV27
d_gene: -
abundance: -
j_gene: TRBJ2-7
CDR3nt: TGTGCCAGCAGGCAGCCCCCCTACGAGCAGTACTTC
CDR3aa: CASRQPPYEQYF

v_gene: TRBV19
d_gene: TRBD2
abundance: -
j_gene: TRBJ2-7
CDR3nt: TGTGCCAGTAGTTCGGGACTAGCGTACGAGCAGTACTTC
CDR3aa: CASSSGLAYEQYF

v_gene: TRBV4-3
d_gene: -
abundance: -
j_gene: TRBJ2-3
CDR3nt: TGCGCCAGCAGCCAAGGGAGTGGGGGGGCGGAGGTTTGGACAGATACGCAGTATTTT
CDR3aa: CASSQGSGGAEVWTDTQYF

v_gene: TRBV2
d_gene: -
abundance: -
j_gene: TRBJ1-2
CDR3nt: TGTGCCAGCAGGACTGGGCGGCTCTCCTATGGCTACACCTTC
CDR3aa: CASRTGRLSYGYTF

v_gene: TRBV5-5
d_gene: -
abundance: -
j_gene: TRBJ2-5
CDR3nt: TGTGCCAGCAGCTCCGACCCACAAGGGGCCCAGTACTTC
CDR3aa: CASSSDPQGAQYF

v_gene: TRBV11-3
d_gene: -
abundance: once
j_gene: TRBJ2-2
CDR3nt: TGTGCCAGCAGCTTAAGGAACACCGGGGAGCTGTTTTTT
CDR3aa: CASSLRNTGELFF

v_gene: TRBV4-1
d_gene: -
abundance: -
j_gene: TRBJ2-3
CDR3nt: TGCGCCAGCAGCCTTCTCAAGGGTCTGGATACGCAGTATTTT
CDR3aa: CASSLLKGLDTQYF

v_gene: TRBV6-2/TRBV6-3
d_gene: -
abundance: few
j_gene: TRBJ2-2
CDR3nt: TGTGCCAGCAACCCTCGCGAGAGTATGAACACCGGGGAGCTGTTTTTT
CDR3aa: CASNPRESMNTGELFF

v_gene: TRBV9
d_gene: -
abundance: -
j_gene: TRBJ1-1
CDR3nt: TGTGCCAGCAGCGTGATCAGGGGTAGGAACACTGAAGCTTTCTTT
CDR3aa: CASSVIRGRNTEAFF

v_gene: TRBV12-5
d_gene: TRBD1
abundance: -
j_gene: TRBJ1-2
CDR3nt: TGTGCTAGTGGCCCCGGACAGGGCGTCGGAGGCTACACCTTC
CDR3aa: CASGPGQGVGGYTF

v_gene: TRBV29-1
d_gene: -
abundance: -
j_gene: TRBJ2-1
CDR3nt: TGCAGCGTTGAATTCGGCAATGAGCAGTTCTTC
CDR3aa: CSVEFGNEQFF

v_gene: TRBV13
d_gene: TRBD1
abundance: -
j_gene: TRBJ2-2
CDR3nt: TGTGCCAGCAGCTTAGTGAGGGGGCCCGGGGAGCTGTTTTTT
CDR3aa: CASSLVRGPGELFF

v_gene: TRBV7-6
d_gene: TRBD1
abundance: -
j_gene: TRBJ2-3
CDR3nt: TGTGCCAGCAGTAAGACTACAGGGGCTTTGGGCGCAGATACGCAGTATTTT
CDR3aa: CASSKTTGALGADTQYF